A single sample is the source of the 22 T cell receptor beta chains below, sequenced in a study of post-analysis software for immune sequencing data. General observations from the study: About five TRBV segments appeared more often in patients than in controls, and TRBV5-6, TRBV5-1 and TRBV20-1 were among these.

Built from TCR beta cDNA, the libraries had unique molecular identifiers in them. TCRdb re-called the PCR reads through MiXCR, storing one row per CDR3 protein. The data show approximately 440,000 distinct CDR3 sequences, roughly 45% seen once. Their antigen targets remain unknown. Source material: blood. The source of these receptors is a girl aged 10 to 17 with multiple sclerosis.

This clonotype was detected only a few times. The chain is built from TRBV6-1 and TRBJ2-1; a weak D match, TRBD1 (6 bases). This CDR3 spans 19 amino acids. Per the germline V gene, CDR1 is MNHNS and CDR2 is SASEGT. The V end was cut by 1 base, the J end by 3 bases, with 22 bases between. CDR3 loop: CASSEGGTRTRLDYNEQFF. CDR3 DNA: TGTGCCAGCAGTGAAGGGGGGACACGGACGAGGTTGGACTACAATGAGCAGTTCTTC.

This clonotype was seen a handful of times. The chain employs TRBV5-1 and TRBJ2-1; tentative D call: TRBD2 (5 bases). There are 14 residues in the CDR3. Looked up from germline, CDR1 is SGHRS and CDR2 is YFSETQ. The V end was cut by 3 bases, the J end by 2 bases, with 9 bases between. CDR3 sequence: CASSSGETYNEQFF. The CDR3 nucleotides read TGCGCCAGCAGCTCCGGGGAAACCTACAATGAGCAGTTCTTC.

This clonotype was recorded a few times. The gene calls are TRBV20-1 and TRBJ2-5; 8 positions agree with TRBD2. The CDR3 is 16 residues long. V lost 0 bases to trimming and J lost 5 bases; unmatched junction nucleotides: 11. Germline V lookup: CDR1 DFQATT, CDR2 SNEGSKA (reference sequence). The CDR3 is CSARDVTGGPSETQYF. CDR3 in DNA: TGCAGTGCTAGAGATGTAACGGGAGGGCCCTCCGAGACCCAGTACTTC.

This sequence joins TRBV27 and TRBJ2-3; D may be TRBD1 (5 bases). This CDR3 is 16 amino acids long. CDR1 is MNHEY and CDR2 is SMNVEV in the germline V gene (reference sequence). Trimming pared 6 bases from V and 2 bases from J, leaving 18 bases between. The CDR3 protein is CASSSKVPGPTDTQYF. CDR3 in DNA: TGTGCCAGCAGCAGTAAGGTACCAGGGCCCACAGATACGCAGTATTTT.

This clonotype was recorded only once. This chain joins TRBV4-1 and TRBJ1-1; no clear D gene. V shed 2 bases and J shed 1 base, with 14 bases lying between them. This CDR3 has 16 residues. Germline V gene data show CDR1 as MGHRA and CDR2 as YSYEKL. As DNA, the CDR3 is TGCGCCAGCAGCCAAACGAACACTAAGGGGAACACTGAAGCTTTCTTT. Amino acids: CASSQTNTKGNTEAFF.

In its sample, this clonotype was seen once. The chain combines TRBV7-2 with TRBJ2-6; 7 nucleotides line up with TRBD2. Germline CDR1 SGHTA, CDR2 FQGNSA. The CDR3 runs 15 residues. The junction had 7 bases not matched to a gene; V was cut back by 5 bases and J by 6 bases. In DNA form, the CDR3 reads TGTGCCAGCAGCGAACTTGGGGGGGTGGCCAACGTCCTGACTTTC. It codes for CASSELGGVANVLTF.

A word on this clonotype: This CDR3 is missing its conserved last phenylalanine or tryptophan, likely due to a read error. The V call is TRBV20-1, the J call TRBJ2-4; 12 bases match TRBD2. The DNA end is a closer match to TRBJ2-7, so the J assignment may be wrong. Germline V lookup: CDR1 DFQATT, CDR2 SNEGSKA (reference sequence). This CDR3 region has 14 residues. The CDR3 DNA reads TGCAGTGCCGAAGGACTAGCGGGGTGGTACGAGCAGTACTTA. This sequence encodes CSAEGLAGWYEQYL.

V gene TRBV28 combines with J gene TRBJ2-7; a weak D match, TRBD2 (5 bases). Per germline, CDR1 MDHEN and CDR2 SYDVKM. The V and J ends lost 4 bases and 1 base respectively, with 14 bases between them. CDR3 length: 15 amino acids. In nucleotides, the CDR3 is TGTGCCAGCAGTTGGACTTGGGAGCTATCCTACGAGCAGTACTTC. Amino acid sequence: CASSWTWELSYEQYF.

V usage is TRBV18 and J usage is TRBJ2-1, with unresolved D. CDR1 is KGHSH, CDR2 LQKENI, per germline. V was clipped by 3 bases and J by 0 bases, with 12 bases between them. The CDR3 sequence is 16 residues long. The chain's CDR3 is CASSPVTDPSYNEQFF. The CDR3 DNA is TGTGCCAGCTCACCGGTTACCGACCCCTCCTACAATGAGCAGTTCTTC.

With regard to this clonotype: Its ends do not fully match the called genes, so a read error is possible. The rearrangement joins TRBV6-6 to TRBJ2-4, with D hard to call. The end of the DNA fits TRBJ2-7 better, so the J call may be wrong. CDR1 and CDR2 from the germline V gene are MNHNY and SVGAGI (reference sequence). The CDR3 length is 13 residues. The CDR3: CTSSYSWQDEQYF. CDR3 bases: TGTACCAGCAGTTACTCGTGGCAAGACGAGCAGTACTTC.

The chain carries TRBV5-1 and TRBJ2-3; D remains ambiguous. Per the germline V gene, CDR1 is SGHRS and CDR2 is YFSETQ. Trimming left V 4 bases short and J 1 base short, with 16 bases between. The CDR3 extends over 16 amino acids. The CDR3 bases are TGCGCCAGCAGCCAAAGAGAGTACATCGGCACAGATACGCAGTATTTT. Its protein is CASSQREYIGTDTQYF. Full variable domain (outside the CDR3, taken from reference TRBV5-1 and TRBJ2-3): KAGVTQTPRYLIKTRGQQVTLSCSPISGHRSVSWYQQTPGQGLQFLFEYFSETQRNKGNFPGRFSGRQFSNSRSEMNVSTLELGDSALYLCASSQREYIGTDTQYFGPGTRLTVL.

The chain uses TRBV4-2 and TRBJ2-3, with D perhaps TRBD2 (6 bases). V was trimmed by 0 bases and J by 0 bases, leaving 19 bases between them. Germline-derived CDR1 and CDR2 are LGHNA and YNFKEQ. The CDR3 extends over 19 amino acids. DNA of the CDR3: TGTGCCAGCAGCCAAGATGGGGGTTCGGGAGCGTCTAGCACAGATACGCAGTATTTT. Encoded protein: CASSQDGGSGASSTDTQYF.

This clonotype was recorded at least ten times. The CDR3: CASSLSGGTANYGYTF. The CDR3 DNA reads TGTGCCAGCAGTTTATCAGGGGGGACTGCTAACTATGGCTACACCTTC. The gene calls are TRBV28 and TRBJ1-2; 7 nucleotides line up with TRBD1. The J segment lost 0 bases and the V segment lost 1 base, leaving 5 bases of the junction unmatched. CDR1 and CDR2 (germline): MDHEN, SYDVKM. The CDR3 totals 16 residues.

This sequence joins TRBV20-1 and TRBJ2-7; D possibly corresponds to TRBD2 (6 bases). V lost 0 bases, J lost 2 bases, and 11 bases lay in between. Germline V gene sequence: CDR1 DFQATT, CDR2 SNEGSKA (reference sequence). This CDR3 spans 14 amino acids. This chain's CDR3 is CSARDSGTPYEQYF. The CDR3 DNA reads TGCAGTGCTAGAGATAGCGGCACCCCCTACGAGCAGTACTTC.

This rearrangement joins TRBV5-1 to TRBJ2-7; D ambiguous. CDR3 size: 14 residues. In germline, CDR1 is SGHRS, CDR2 YFSETQ. V lost 1 base to trimming and J lost 4 bases, with 12 bases between them. This chain's CDR3 is CASSLTGPIYEQYF. The CDR3 nucleotides are TGCGCCAGCAGCTTGACCGGACCGATATACGAGCAGTACTTC.

The chain carries TRBV28 and TRBJ1-4, with D unclear. V was clipped by 5 bases and J by 8 bases, with 6 bases between them. Germline V lookup: CDR1 MDHEN, CDR2 SYDVKM. This CDR3 is built from 11 residues. The CDR3 loop reads CASSPQEKLFF. In DNA form, the CDR3 reads TGTGCCAGCAGTCCCCAAGAAAAACTGTTTTTT.

This clonotype was found a few times. The chain joins TRBV2 to TRBJ2-5, with 11 bases that match TRBD2. Germline loops: CDR1 SNHLY, CDR2 FYNNEI. V shed 7 bases and J 10 bases; nucleotides not matched to a gene: 11. The CDR3 runs 14 residues. The CDR3 DNA is TGTGCCAGCATCAAAGAGGGACTAGCGGAGGACCAGTACTTC. Translating gives CASIKEGLAEDQYF.

This clonotype was found a few times. This chain uses TRBV4-1 with TRBJ1-2; possible D gene TRBD1, 5 bases. The V end lost 2 bases, the J end lost 0 bases, and 16 bases lay between the germline ends. Germline CDR1 and CDR2: MGHRA and YSYEKL. The CDR3 runs 17 residues. CDR3 sequence: CASSQTPPSGSNYGYTF. The CDR3 region has the DNA TGCGCCAGCAGCCAAACCCCCCCGTCAGGGTCTAACTATGGCTACACCTTC.

Only a few counts were recorded for this clonotype. The chain uses TRBV10-3 and TRBJ2-7; possibly TRBD2 for D (5 bases). This CDR3 contains 14 residues. V was clipped by 3 bases and J by 0 bases, with 9 bases between them. CDR1 is ENHRY, CDR2 SYGVKD, per germline. The chain's CDR3 is CAISDSGSSYEQYF. The CDR3 region has the DNA TGTGCCATCAGTGACAGCGGTAGCTCCTACGAGCAGTACTTC.

V gene TRBV20-1 combines with J gene TRBJ2-3, with 8 bases fitting TRBD2. Germline V gene data show CDR1 as DFQATT and CDR2 as SNEGSKA (reference sequence). This CDR3 contains 13 residues. V was clipped by 5 bases and J by 5 bases; unmatched bases: 6. As DNA, the CDR3 is TGCAGTGCTCAGCGGGAGCAAGGAGATACGCAGTATTTT. It encodes CSAQREQGDTQYF.

J is TRBJ2-5 and V is TRBV7-8; the match to TRBD2 covers 10 bases. Germline V gene lookup returns CDR1 SGHVS and CDR2 FQNEAQ. J lost 0 bases, V lost 1 base, and 2 bases had no gene match. This CDR3 spans 16 amino acids. In DNA form, the CDR3 reads TGTGCCAGCAGCTTAGGAGCGGGAGGGTACCAAGAGACCCAGTACTTC. It yields the protein CASSLGAGGYQETQYF.

This clonotype came up a few times. The V call is TRBV12-3 or TRBV12-4, the J call TRBJ2-5; the D gene is possibly TRBD2 (5 bases). Between the trimmed V and J ends, which lost 1 base and 3 bases, there was a span of 12 bases. This CDR3 contains 15 residues. The CDR3 DNA sequence: TGTGCCAGCAGTTTAGTCCGGACTTTCAAAGAGACCCAGTACTTC. Translating gives CASSLVRTFKETQYF.